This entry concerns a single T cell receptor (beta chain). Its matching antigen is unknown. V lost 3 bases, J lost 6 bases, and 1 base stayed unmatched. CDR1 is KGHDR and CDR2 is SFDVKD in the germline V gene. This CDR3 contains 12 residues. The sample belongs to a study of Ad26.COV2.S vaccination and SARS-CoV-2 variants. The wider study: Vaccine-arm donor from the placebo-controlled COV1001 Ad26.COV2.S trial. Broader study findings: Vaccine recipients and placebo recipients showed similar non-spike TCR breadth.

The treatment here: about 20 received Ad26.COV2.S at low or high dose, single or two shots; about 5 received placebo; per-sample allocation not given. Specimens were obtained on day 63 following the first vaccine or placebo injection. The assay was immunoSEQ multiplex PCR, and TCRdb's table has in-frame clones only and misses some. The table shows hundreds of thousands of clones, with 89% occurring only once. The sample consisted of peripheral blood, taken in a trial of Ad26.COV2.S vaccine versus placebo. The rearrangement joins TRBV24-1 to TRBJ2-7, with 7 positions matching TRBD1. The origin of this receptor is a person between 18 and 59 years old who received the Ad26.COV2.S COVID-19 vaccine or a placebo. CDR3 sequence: CATSDNRGEQYF. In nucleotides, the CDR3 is TGTGCCACCAGTGATAACAGGGGCGAGCAGTACTTC.